A single sample is the source of the 20 T cell receptor beta chains below, sequenced in a study of quantifying T cell responses using KT2 cells. As for the study in general: cDNA was made from DNase-treated RNA using alpha and beta constant primers.

Each cDNA got a UMI-containing oligo ligated at its 3' end. First-round PCR used approximately 4 cycles and beta primers RC1.1 and RC1.2 covering TRBC1 and TRBC2. TCRdb independently ran MiXCR on the UMI-ligation and nested PCR reads; one entry per CDR3 protein. The sample lists 39,000 or so distinct CDR3 sequences; about a sixth were seen once. The sequenced sample consisted of PBMCs spiked with cells of the T cell clone KT2. These TCRs come from a human donor.

This sequence joins TRBV6-6 and TRBJ2-6, with TRBD1 matching 8 bases. Germline CDR1 is MNHNY and CDR2 is SVGAGI (reference sequence). The ends lost 6 bases at V and 1 base at J; junction bases unmatched: 11. CDR3 length: 18 residues. The CDR3 nucleotides read TGTGCCAGCAGCTCCAAGGGGACAGGAGTTTCTGGGGCCAACGTCCTGACTTTC. Its translation: CASSSKGTGVSGANVLTF.

This chain uses TRBV11-2 with TRBJ2-1; the D is unclear. The V and J ends lost 5 bases and 9 bases respectively, with 14 bases between them. The CDR3 has 13 amino acids. The germline gives CDR1 SGHAT, CDR2 FQNNGV. DNA for the CDR3: TGTGCCAGCAGCCCTGGGGTTAGCAGTGAGCAGTTCTTC. Translating gives CASSPGVSSEQFF.

The V call is TRBV29-1, the J call TRBJ2-3; no firm D call. This CDR3 region has 13 residues. Trimming removed 4 bases from V and 3 bases from J, with 11 bases in between. Looked up from germline, CDR1 is SQVTM and CDR2 is ANQGSEA. CDR3: CSVALAGTDTQYF. DNA for the CDR3: TGCAGCGTTGCTTTAGCCGGGACAGATACGCAGTATTTT.

The V call is TRBV12-3 or TRBV12-4, the J call TRBJ2-3; 8 bases agree with TRBD2. The CDR3 has 14 residues. V lost 3 bases to trimming and J lost 6 bases; unmatched junction nucleotides: 5. CDR3 sequence: CASSLGLVVDTQYF. CDR3 DNA sequence: TGTGCCAGCAGTTTGGGACTAGTTGTTGATACGCAGTATTTT.

In this sample, this clonotype turned up a few times. CDR3 bases: TGTGCCTCCCGCCGGGGACAGGGGAGGTCCACTGAAGCTTTCTTT. Translating it yields CASRRGQGRSTEAFF. The chain employs TRBV2 and TRBJ1-1, with 10 bases matching TRBD1. The CDR3 loop spans 15 amino acids. Germline values: CDR1 SNHLY, CDR2 FYNNEI. V lost 11 bases and J lost 4; bases outside the gene matches: 13. Looking up the rest from reference TRBV2 and TRBJ1-1 gives the full variable domain: EPEVTQTPSHQVTQMGQEVILRCVPISNHLYFYWYRQILGQKVEFLVSFYNNEISEKSEIFDDQFSVERPDGSNFTLKIRSTKLEDSAMYFCASRRGQGRSTEAFFGQGTRLTVV.

This chain links TRBV6-6 with TRBJ1-1; D might be TRBD1 (6 bases). Trimming pared 4 bases from V and 5 bases from J, leaving 14 bases between. The CDR3 runs to 14 residues. CDR1 is MNHNY and CDR2 is SVGAGI in the germline V gene (reference sequence). CDR3 DNA sequence: TGTGCCAGCAGTTGGGGGGGGGCGAGAACTGAAGCTTTCTTT. This encodes CASSWGGARTEAFF.

This clonotype has just a few counts. The CDR3 bases are TGTGCCAGCAGTTCAGGCGGACTAGCGGGAGACGGGGCCAAAAACATTCAGTACTTC. The encoded protein is CASSSGGLAGDGAKNIQYF. V gene TRBV6-2 or TRBV6-3 combines with J gene TRBJ2-4; 13 bases are shared with TRBD2. The trim removed 4 bases at V and 1 base at J, leaving 10 bases unmatched. Looked up from germline, CDR1 is MNHEY and CDR2 is SVGEGT. This CDR3 has 19 amino acids.

The gene calls are TRBV9 and TRBJ1-1; D is unresolved. CDR1 and CDR2 from the germline V gene are SGDLS and YYNGEE. This CDR3 is 14 amino acids long. V was pared by 2 bases and J by 1 base, with 9 bases between. The CDR3 spells CASSVRGGNTEAFF. The CDR3 coding sequence is TGTGCCAGCAGCGTCCGGGGAGGGAACACTGAAGCTTTCTTT.

The DNA for the CDR3 is TGCGCCAGCAGCCAGGGGGCCCTTACACGTGACAATGAGCAGTTCTTC. It is translated as CASSQGALTRDNEQFF. The chain links TRBV4-1 to TRBJ2-1, with a possible D match to TRBD1 (6 bases). Trimming left V 3 bases short and J 5 bases short, with 17 bases between. The CDR3 is 16 residues long. Per the germline V gene, CDR1 is MGHRA and CDR2 is YSYEKL.

The chain is built from TRBV10-3 and TRBJ2-7, with 10 bases fitting TRBD2. The germline V gene encodes CDR1 ENHRY and CDR2 SYGVKD. V shed 5 bases and J 6 bases; nucleotides not matched to a gene: 7. The CDR3 contains 14 residues. The CDR3 region has the DNA TGTGCCATCAGTCCCAGCGGGAGGGAACCCGAGCAGTACTTC. This gives the protein CAISPSGREPEQYF.

This clonotype was recorded at least ten times. The chain uses TRBV10-3 and TRBJ2-1; D gene ambiguous. Trimming removed 0 bases from V and 3 bases from J, with 12 bases in between. This CDR3 has 16 amino acids. Germline V gene data show CDR1 as ENHRY and CDR2 as SYGVKD. CDR3 DNA sequence: TGTGCCATCAGTGAGTCGGACGACTCTTACTACAATGAGCAGTTCTTC. Protein product: CAISESDDSYYNEQFF.

This chain uses TRBV4-2 with TRBJ1-2; D gene uncertain. The ends were cut back, 1 base at V and 5 bases at J, with 5 bases in the middle. CDR3 size: 12 residues. Germline V CDR1 and CDR2: LGHNA, YNFKEQ. The CDR3 is CASSQAGYGYTF. The CDR3 DNA is TGTGCCAGCAGCCAAGCTGGTTATGGCTACACCTTC.

The CDR3 region has the DNA TGTGCCAGCAGCGTCCAGGTCCGGACTAGCGGGGGGGCTGGTGAGCAGTTCTTC. This encodes CASSVQVRTSGGAGEQFF. This chain links TRBV9 with TRBJ2-1; TRBD2 matches 15 bases. Germline CDR1 reads SGDLS; CDR2 reads YYNGEE. The CDR3 is 18 residues long. V lost 2 bases, J lost 9 bases, and 12 bases stayed unmatched.

This clonotype was observed many times. The rearrangement uses TRBV20-1 and TRBJ1-6, with D possibly TRBD1 on 6 matching bases. V lost 6 bases, J lost 7 bases, and 22 bases lay in between. The germline CDR1 and CDR2 sequences are DFQATT and SNEGSKA (reference sequence). The CDR3 length is 16 residues. The chain's CDR3 is CSASRGQLNLNSPLHF. CDR3 nucleotides: TGCAGTGCCTCCCGCGGACAGTTAAACCTGAATTCACCCCTCCACTTT.

The sample holds many counts of this clonotype. The CDR3 reads CSADNHEQYF. Here the CDR3 DNA reads TGCAGTGCGGACAACCACGAGCAGTACTTC. The chain is built from TRBV20-1 and TRBJ2-7, with a weak D call TRBD1 (5 bases). V was clipped by 6 bases and J by 5 bases, with 8 bases between them. CDR1 and CDR2 from the germline V gene are DFQATT and SNEGSKA (reference sequence). There are 10 residues in the CDR3.

This clonotype was counted ten times or more. This chain connects TRBV2 to TRBJ2-4; 15 positions agree with TRBD2. Germline CDR1 and CDR2: SNHLY and FYNNEI. The CDR3 has 15 residues. V gave up 6 bases and J gave up 6 bases; unmatched junction bases: 3. In nucleotides, the CDR3 is TGTGCCAGCAGAGCGGGACTAGCGGGGGGAAACATTCAGTACTTC. Translated, it gives CASRAGLAGGNIQYF.

The chain has TRBV25-1 and TRBJ1-2; no clear D. The germline V gene has CDR1 MGHDK and CDR2 SYGVNS. V was pared by 3 bases and J by 9 bases, with 14 bases between. The CDR3 has 13 amino acids. CDR3 sequence: CASSDADSRRYTF. CDR3 sequence (DNA): TGTGCCAGCAGTGACGCGGACTCACGCCGCTACACCTTC.

This clonotype was seen a handful of times. V usage is TRBV7-9 and J usage is TRBJ2-7; unclear D gene. The ends were cut back, 2 bases at V and 1 base at J, with 12 bases in the middle. Germline-derived CDR1 and CDR2 are SEHNR and FQNEAQ (reference sequence). This CDR3 has 15 amino acids. For the CDR3, the DNA is TGTGCCAGCAGCTTACTGGGCGCCCCGTCCTACGAGCAGTACTTC. It yields the protein CASSLLGAPSYEQYF.

About this clonotype itself: At one end the junction does not follow the germline gene, possibly because of a read error. V gene TRBV5-1 combines with J gene TRBJ2-1; 7 bases match TRBD1. The CDR3 runs to 17 residues. Looked up from germline, CDR1 is SGHRS and CDR2 is YFSETQ. Written as DNA, the CDR3 is TGCGCCAGCAGAGTGGAAACAGGGGACGTTGTCTACAATGAGAAGTTCTTC. Protein: CASRVETGDVVYNEKFF.

The chain links TRBV12-3 or TRBV12-4 to TRBJ2-3, with TRBD1 matching 7 bases. With V trimmed by 7 bases and J by 7 bases, 29 bases remained unmatched. This CDR3 region has 20 residues. CDR3 bases: TGTGCCAGCAAGACTATCCTGAGGACAGGTATATTCTCCTCCGTTAATACGCAGTATTTT. This sequence encodes CASKTILRTGIFSSVNTQYF.